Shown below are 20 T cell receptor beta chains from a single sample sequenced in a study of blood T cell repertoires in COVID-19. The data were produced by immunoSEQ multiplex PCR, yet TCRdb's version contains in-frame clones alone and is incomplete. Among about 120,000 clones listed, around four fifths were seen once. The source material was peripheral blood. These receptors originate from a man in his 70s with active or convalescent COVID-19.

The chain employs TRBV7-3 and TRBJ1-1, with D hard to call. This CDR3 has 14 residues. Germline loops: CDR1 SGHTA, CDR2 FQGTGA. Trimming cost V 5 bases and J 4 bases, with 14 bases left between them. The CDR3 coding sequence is TGTGCCAGCAGCCCAGGAGGTAGTGGCACTGAAGCTTTCTTT. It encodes CASSPGGSGTEAFF.

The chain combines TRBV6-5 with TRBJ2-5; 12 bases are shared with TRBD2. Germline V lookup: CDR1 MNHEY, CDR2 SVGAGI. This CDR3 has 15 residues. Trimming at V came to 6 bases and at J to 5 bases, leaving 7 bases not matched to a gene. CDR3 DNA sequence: TGTGCCAGCAGCTCTAGCGGGGGGGCCGTTGAGACCCAGTACTTC. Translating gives CASSSSGGAVETQYF.

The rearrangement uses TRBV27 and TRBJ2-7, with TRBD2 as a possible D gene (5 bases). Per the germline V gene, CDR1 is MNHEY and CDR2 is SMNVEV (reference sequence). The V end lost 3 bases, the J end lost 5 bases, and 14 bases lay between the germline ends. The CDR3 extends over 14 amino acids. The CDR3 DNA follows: TGTGCCAGCAGTTTCATTGAGAGGGTCGACGAGCAGTACTTC. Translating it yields CASSFIERVDEQYF.

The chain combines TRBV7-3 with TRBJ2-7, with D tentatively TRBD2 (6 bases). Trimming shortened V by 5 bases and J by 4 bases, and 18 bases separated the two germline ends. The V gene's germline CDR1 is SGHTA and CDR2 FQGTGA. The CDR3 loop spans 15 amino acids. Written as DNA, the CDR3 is TGTGCCAGCAGCCTCTCTCCGGGAGCGGCTTACGAGCAGTACTTC. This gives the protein CASSLSPGAAYEQYF.

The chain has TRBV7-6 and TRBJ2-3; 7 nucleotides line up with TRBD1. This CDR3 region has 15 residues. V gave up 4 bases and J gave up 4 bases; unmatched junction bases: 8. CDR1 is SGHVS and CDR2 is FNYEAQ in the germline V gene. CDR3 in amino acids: CASSSLTGAADTQYF. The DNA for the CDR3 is TGTGCCAGCAGCTCACTTACAGGGGCCGCAGATACGCAGTATTTT.

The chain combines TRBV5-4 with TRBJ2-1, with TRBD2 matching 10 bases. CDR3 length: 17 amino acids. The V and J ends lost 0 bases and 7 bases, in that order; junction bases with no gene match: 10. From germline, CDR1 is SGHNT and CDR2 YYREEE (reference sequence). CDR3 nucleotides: TGTGCCAGCAGCTTGGCCTTGAGGACTAGCGGTCAAAATGAGCAGTTCTTC. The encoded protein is CASSLALRTSGQNEQFF. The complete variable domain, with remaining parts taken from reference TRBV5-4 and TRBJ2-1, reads ETGVTQSPTHLIKTRGQQVTLRCSSQSGHNTVSWYQQALGQGPQFIFQYYREEENGRGNFPPRFSGLQFPNYSSELNVNALELDDSALYLCASSLALRTSGQNEQFFGPGTRLTVL.

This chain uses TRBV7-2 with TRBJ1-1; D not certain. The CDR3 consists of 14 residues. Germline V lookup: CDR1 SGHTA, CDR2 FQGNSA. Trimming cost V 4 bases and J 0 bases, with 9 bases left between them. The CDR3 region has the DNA TGTGCCAGCAGCTCCAGTCCCATGAACACTGAAGCTTTCTTT. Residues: CASSSSPMNTEAFF.

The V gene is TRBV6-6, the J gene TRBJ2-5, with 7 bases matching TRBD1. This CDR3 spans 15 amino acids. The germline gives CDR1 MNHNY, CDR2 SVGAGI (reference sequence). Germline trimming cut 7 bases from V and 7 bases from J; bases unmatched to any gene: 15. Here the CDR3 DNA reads TGTGCCAGCACTACTTTCCGGGACAGCGGAATGACCCAGTACTTC. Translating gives CASTTFRDSGMTQYF.

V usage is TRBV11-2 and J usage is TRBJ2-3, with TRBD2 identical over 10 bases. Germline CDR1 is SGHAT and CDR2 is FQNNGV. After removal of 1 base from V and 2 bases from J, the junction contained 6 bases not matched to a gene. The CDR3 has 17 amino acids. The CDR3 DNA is TGTGCCAGCAGCTTAGGGGACCTAGCGGGAGCCACAGATACGCAGTATTTT. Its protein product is CASSLGDLAGATDTQYF.

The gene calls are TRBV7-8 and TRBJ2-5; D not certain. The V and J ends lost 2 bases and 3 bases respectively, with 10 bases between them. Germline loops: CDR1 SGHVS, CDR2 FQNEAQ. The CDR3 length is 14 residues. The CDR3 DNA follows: TGTGCCAGCAGCTTAAACCGTAGAAAAGAGACCCAGTACTTC. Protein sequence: CASSLNRRKETQYF.

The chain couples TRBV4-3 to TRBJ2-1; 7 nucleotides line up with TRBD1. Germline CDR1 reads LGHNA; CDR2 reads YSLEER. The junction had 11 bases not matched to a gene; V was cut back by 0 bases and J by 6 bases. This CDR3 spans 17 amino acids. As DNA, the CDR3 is TGCGCCAGCAGCCAAGACCCGGTGGGGACAGCTTCCAATGAGCAGTTCTTC. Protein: CASSQDPVGTASNEQFF.

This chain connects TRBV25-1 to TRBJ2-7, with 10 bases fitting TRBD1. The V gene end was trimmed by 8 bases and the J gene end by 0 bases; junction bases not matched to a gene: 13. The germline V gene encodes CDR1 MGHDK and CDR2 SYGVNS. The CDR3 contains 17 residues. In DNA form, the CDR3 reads TGTGCCAGCCAGGGACAGGGGTACGAGTCTGGCTCCTACGAGCAGTACTTC. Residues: CASQGQGYESGSYEQYF.

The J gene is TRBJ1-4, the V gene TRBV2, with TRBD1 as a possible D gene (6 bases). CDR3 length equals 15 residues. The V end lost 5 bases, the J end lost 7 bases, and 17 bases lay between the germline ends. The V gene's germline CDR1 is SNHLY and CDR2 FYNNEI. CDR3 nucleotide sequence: TGTGCCAGCAGTCTCGGACAGACTAAAGTTGAAAAACTGTTTTTT. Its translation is CASSLGQTKVEKLFF.

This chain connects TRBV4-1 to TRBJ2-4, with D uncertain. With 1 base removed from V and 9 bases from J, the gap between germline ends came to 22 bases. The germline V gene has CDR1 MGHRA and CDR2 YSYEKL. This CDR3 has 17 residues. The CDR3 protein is CASSQAVSQKGYTIQYF. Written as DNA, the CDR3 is TGCGCCAGCAGCCAAGCTGTTAGCCAAAAAGGATACACCATTCAGTACTTC.

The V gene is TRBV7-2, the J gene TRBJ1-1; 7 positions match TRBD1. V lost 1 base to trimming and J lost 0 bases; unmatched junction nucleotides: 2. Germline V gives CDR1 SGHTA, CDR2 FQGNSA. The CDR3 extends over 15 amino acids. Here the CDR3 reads CASSLGGTVNTEAFF. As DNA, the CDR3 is TGTGCCAGCAGCTTAGGTGGGACAGTGAACACTGAAGCTTTCTTT.

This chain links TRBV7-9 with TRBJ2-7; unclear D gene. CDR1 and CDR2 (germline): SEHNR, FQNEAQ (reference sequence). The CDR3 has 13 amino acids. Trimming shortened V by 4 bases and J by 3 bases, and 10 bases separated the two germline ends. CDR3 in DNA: TGTGCCAGCAGCTCCATCATCAACTACGAGCAGTACTTC. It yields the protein CASSSIINYEQYF.

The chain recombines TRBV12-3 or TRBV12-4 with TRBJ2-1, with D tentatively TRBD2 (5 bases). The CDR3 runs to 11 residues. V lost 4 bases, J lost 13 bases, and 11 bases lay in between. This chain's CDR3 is CASSWGDLQFF. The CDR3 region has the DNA TGTGCCAGCAGTTGGGGAGATCTACAGTTCTTC.

The DNA for the CDR3 is TGTGCCAGCAGCTTCGGACTAGCTGGAGATACGCAGTATTTT. As protein: CASSFGLAGDTQYF. This chain joins TRBV5-4 and TRBJ2-3; 8 bases agree with TRBD2. The CDR3 has 14 residues. Germline CDR1 SGHNT, CDR2 YYREEE (reference sequence). V shed 2 bases and J 5 bases; nucleotides not matched to a gene: 4.

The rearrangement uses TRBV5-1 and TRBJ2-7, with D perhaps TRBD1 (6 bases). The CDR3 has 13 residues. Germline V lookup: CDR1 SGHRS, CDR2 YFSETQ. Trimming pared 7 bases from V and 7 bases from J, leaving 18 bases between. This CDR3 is CASLGAAGGEQYF. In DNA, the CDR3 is TGCGCCAGCCTGGGGGCGGCAGGCGGGGAGCAGTACTTC.

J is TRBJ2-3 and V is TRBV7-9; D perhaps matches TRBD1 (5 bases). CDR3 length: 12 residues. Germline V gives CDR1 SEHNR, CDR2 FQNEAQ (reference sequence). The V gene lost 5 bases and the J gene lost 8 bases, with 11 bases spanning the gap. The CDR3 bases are TGTGCCAGCAGCGTGGCTGGGGCTACGCAGTATTTT. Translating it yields CASSVAGATQYF.